What follows are 18 T cell receptor beta chains derived from one specimen sequenced in a study of human T cells and chemical hapten exposure. TCRdb independently ran MiXCR on the RACE reads; one entry per CDR3 protein. Here the sample spans about 340,000 distinct CDR3 sequences, approximately 6.3% being singletons. The time point: patch test 1, 2 weeks after DPC sensitization. This sample's treatment: therapeutic diphenylcyclopropenone sensitization with weekly scalp DPC. The sequenced sample was whole blood, obtained in connection with sensitization to the hapten diphenylcyclopropenone (DPC). These TCRs come from a woman between 18 and 30 years old with alopecia areata. Some clones in this sample may be carry-over from other donors' samples.

The V gene is TRBV7-2, the J gene TRBJ1-1; possible D gene TRBD1, 6 bases. V was shortened by 4 bases and J by 7 bases, with 16 bases between the two germline ends. CDR3 size: 14 residues. Per germline, CDR1 SGHTA and CDR2 FQGNSA. For the CDR3, the DNA is TGTGCCAGCAGCTCTACCTCAGGGGAGGTTGAAGCTTTCTTT. Translation: CASSSTSGEVEAFF. The full variable domain, its missing parts supplied by reference TRBV7-2 and TRBJ1-1, is GAGVSQSPSNKVTEKGKDVELRCDPISGHTALYWYRQSLGQGLEFLIYFQGNSAPDKSGLPSDRFSAERTGGSVSTLTIQRTQQEDSAVYLCASSSTSGEVEAFFGQGTRLTVV.

In its sample, this clonotype was seen a few times. The gene calls are TRBV3-1 and TRBJ2-6; D is perhaps TRBD1 (5 bases). This CDR3 spans 15 amino acids. Between the trimmed V and J ends, which lost 4 bases and 8 bases, there was a span of 15 bases. Germline CDR1 and CDR2: LGHDT and YNNKEL (reference sequence). This CDR3 is CASSPLGQVTNVLTF. CDR3 bases: TGTGCCAGCAGCCCATTGGGGCAGGTGACCAACGTCCTGACTTTC.

This clonotype appeared a few times. The V call is TRBV29-1, the J call TRBJ2-2; 8 bases line up with TRBD1. Germline values: CDR1 SQVTM, CDR2 ANQGSEA. V gave up 0 bases and J gave up 6 bases; unmatched junction bases: 3. The CDR3 totals 14 residues. CDR3 sequence reads: CSVEERQGSGELFF. The CDR3 bases are TGCAGCGTTGAAGAAAGACAGGGGTCCGGGGAGCTGTTTTTT.

This clonotype was seen only a few times. The J gene is TRBJ1-3, the V gene TRBV6-2 or TRBV6-3, with D possibly TRBD1 on 6 matching bases. V was pared by 2 bases and J by 0 bases, with 11 bases between. The CDR3 runs 16 residues. Germline assignment: CDR1 MNHEY and CDR2 SVGEGT. CDR3 nucleotide sequence: TGTGCCAGCAGTTACCTCCGGGGGCTCTCTGGAAACACCATATATTTT. Its protein product is CASSYLRGLSGNTIYF.

This clonotype was observed many times. The chain couples TRBV11-3 to TRBJ2-2; D perhaps matches TRBD1 (7 bases). Germline CDR1 SGHNT, CDR2 YENEEA. V was cut by 2 bases and J by 4 bases, with 17 bases left in between. The CDR3 length is 17 residues. CDR3 in amino acids: CASSLNLRQGGTGELFF. Here the CDR3 DNA reads TGTGCCAGCAGCTTAAACCTCCGACAGGGAGGCACCGGGGAGCTGTTTTTT.

This clonotype was detected many times. The V gene is TRBV7-2, the J gene TRBJ2-4; possibly TRBD1 for D (6 bases). CDR3 length: 12 residues. Germline V CDR1 and CDR2: SGHTA, FQGNSA. Trimming stripped 8 bases from V and 4 bases from J, with 9 bases between. CDR3: CASGGSKNIQYF. The CDR3 region has the DNA TGTGCCAGCGGGGGCTCAAAAAACATTCAGTACTTC. Full variable domain (remainder filled in from reference TRBV7-2 and TRBJ2-4): GAGVSQSPSNKVTEKGKDVELRCDPISGHTALYWYRQSLGQGLEFLIYFQGNSAPDKSGLPSDRFSAERTGGSVSTLTIQRTQQEDSAVYLCASGGSKNIQYFGAGTRLSVL.

This clonotype was picked up a small number of times. The chain links TRBV2 to TRBJ1-4; 7 bases fit TRBD1. Germline values: CDR1 SNHLY, CDR2 FYNNEI. Trimming at V came to 6 bases and at J to 8 bases, leaving 6 bases not matched to a gene. This CDR3 has 13 amino acids. The CDR3 nucleotides are TGTGCCAGCAGGGAGACAGGGCCCGAAAAACTGTTTTTT. Translated: CASRETGPEKLFF.

This clonotype appeared a few times. The V gene is TRBV29-1, the J gene TRBJ2-1; 9 bases align to TRBD1. Germline trimming cut 7 bases from V and 4 bases from J; bases unmatched to any gene: 8. Per the germline V gene, CDR1 is SQVTM and CDR2 is ANQGSEA. CDR3 length equals 14 residues. The CDR3 DNA follows: TGCAGCGCCGAGGGGGGACAGGGTTACAATGAGCAGTTCTTC. It yields the protein CSAEGGQGYNEQFF.

The chain uses TRBV20-1 and TRBJ1-1; D gene uncertain. V was cut by 1 base and J by 4 bases, with 13 bases left in between. CDR1 DFQATT and CDR2 SNEGSKA come from the germline V gene (reference sequence). The CDR3 is made up of 14 amino acids. CDR3 loop: CSARVPQGGTEAFF. The CDR3 nucleotides read TGCAGTGCTAGAGTCCCCCAAGGAGGCACTGAAGCTTTCTTT.

This clonotype was seen a few times. The chain links TRBV2 to TRBJ1-5; maybe TRBD1 (5 bases). The V gene's germline CDR1 is SNHLY and CDR2 FYNNEI. The V end was cut by 6 bases, the J end by 0 bases, with 12 bases between. The CDR3 is 15 residues long. The CDR3 sequence: CASSPGHHSNQPQHF. The CDR3 coding sequence is TGTGCCAGCAGCCCAGGACACCATAGCAATCAGCCCCAGCATTTT.

This clonotype showed up just a few times. The chain employs TRBV28 and TRBJ1-2; TRBD1 matches at 7 bases. The ends lost 6 bases at V and 8 bases at J; junction bases unmatched: 12. Germline CDR1 is MDHEN and CDR2 is SYDVKM. The CDR3 spans 14 residues. CDR3 residues: CASRLSDRVKGYTF. In nucleotides, the CDR3 is TGTGCCAGCAGACTATCCGACAGGGTAAAAGGCTACACCTTC.

V and J are TRBV6-6 and TRBJ1-5; 9 bases align to TRBD1. The germline CDR1 and CDR2 sequences are MNHNY and SVGAGI (reference sequence). This CDR3 region has 14 residues. With 7 bases clipped from V and 2 bases from J, the junction kept 3 bases outside the gene matches. CDR3 protein: CASMGQGRNQPQHF. CDR3 DNA sequence: TGTGCCAGCATGGGACAGGGACGCAATCAGCCCCAGCATTTT.

The chain couples TRBV6-2 or TRBV6-3 to TRBJ2-4; perhaps TRBD1 as D (5 bases). The CDR3 has 15 residues. CDR1 and CDR2 from the germline V gene are MNHEY and SVGEGT. Trimming pared 2 bases from V and 3 bases from J, leaving 11 bases between. The CDR3 region has the DNA TGTGCCAGCAGTTACGCAGGGCCGATCAAAAACATTCAGTACTTC. Its translation: CASSYAGPIKNIQYF.

The chain employs TRBV20-1 and TRBJ1-2; TRBD1 might be the D (5 bases). The CDR3 covers 14 residues. Trimming cost V 0 bases and J 2 bases, with 10 bases left between them. Per germline, CDR1 DFQATT and CDR2 SNEGSKA (reference sequence). Here the CDR3 DNA reads TGCAGTGCTAGAGATCCAGGGAGCAACTATGGCTACACCTTC. Its protein is CSARDPGSNYGYTF.

The table lists this clonotype with a few counts. In DNA, the CDR3 is TGTGCCAGCAGCCACAGTGTCAGGGAGTTTTCCAATGAGCAGTTCTTC. The encoded protein is CASSHSVREFSNEQFF. The chain recombines TRBV5-6 with TRBJ2-1; D may correspond to TRBD1 or TRBD2 (5 bases each). V dropped 4 bases and J dropped 6 bases, with 20 bases sitting between them. Germline CDR1 is SGHDT and CDR2 is YYEEEE. CDR3 size: 16 residues.

There are a few counts of this clonotype. The gene calls are TRBV10-3 and TRBJ2-5; the D is unclear. This CDR3 is built from 13 residues. The germline V gene encodes CDR1 ENHRY and CDR2 SYGVKD. Between the trimmed V and J ends, which lost 10 bases and 2 bases, there was a span of 14 bases. This CDR3 reads CATRLELQETQYF. For the CDR3, the DNA is TGTGCCACCCGACTGGAATTACAAGAGACCCAGTACTTC.

This clonotype was counted between two and nine times. The V and J genes are TRBV7-3 and TRBJ2-3; D gene ambiguous. Germline CDR1 SGHTA, CDR2 FQGTGA. The length of the CDR3 is 13 residues. Trimming shortened V by 4 bases and J by 6 bases, and 11 bases separated the two germline ends. The chain's CDR3 is CASSSSPDDTQYF. CDR3 DNA sequence: TGTGCCAGCAGCTCCTCACCCGACGATACGCAGTATTTT.

The chain combines TRBV7-9 with TRBJ1-2; D gene ambiguous. The CDR3 extends over 13 amino acids. The germline V and J ends were trimmed by 1 base and 2 bases, with 5 bases remaining between them. Germline CDR1 reads SEHNR; CDR2 reads FQNEAQ (reference sequence). In nucleotides, the CDR3 is TGTGCCAGCAGCTTAGTACGGAACTATGGCTACACCTTC. The encoded protein is CASSLVRNYGYTF.